Presented here are 31 T cell receptor beta chains from one specimen sequenced in a study of identical twins (dated by TCRdb to about 2016). Library creation used 5' RACE. The instrument given in TCRdb is Illumina HiSeq 2000. Starting from the raw public reads, TCRdb applied fastp trimming at Q25, assembled clones with MiXCR and retained in-frame beta chains. Each entry is one CDR3 protein sequence, shown with its most common DNA and genes. Across this sample there are more than 1.5 million distinct CDR3 sequences, with around 29% seen only once. 0.25% to 0.3% of the sample belongs to the ten largest clones. Sample: cord blood. The receptors derive from a newborn girl in good health.

This clonotype appeared many times. This chain joins TRBV28 and TRBJ2-5; TRBD1 matches at 10 bases. Germline V gene sequence: CDR1 MDHEN, CDR2 SYDVKM. The CDR3 spans 13 residues. The V and J ends lost 6 bases and 2 bases, in that order; junction bases with no gene match: 0. The CDR3 region is CASRDRGQETQYF. In nucleotides, the CDR3 is TGTGCCAGCAGGGACAGGGGGCAAGAGACCCAGTACTTC.

The chain is built from TRBV5-1 and TRBJ1-2; D not certain. The CDR3 covers 15 residues. Trimming shortened V by 2 bases and J by 0 bases, and 11 bases separated the two germline ends. The germline gives CDR1 SGHRS, CDR2 YFSETQ. The CDR3 sequence is CASSFIGNSNYGYTF. The DNA of the CDR3 is TGCGCCAGCAGCTTCATCGGGAACTCTAACTATGGCTACACCTTC.

This clonotype has ten or more counts. The chain joins TRBV11-2 to TRBJ2-3; 12 nucleotides match TRBD2. Trimming removed 4 bases from V and 0 bases from J; junction bases left unmatched: 5. Germline loops: CDR1 SGHAT, CDR2 FQNNGV. The length of the CDR3 is 17 residues. The CDR3 sequence is CASSSGLAGRSTDTQYF. CDR3 DNA sequence: TGTGCCAGCAGCTCCGGACTAGCGGGGAGAAGCACAGATACGCAGTATTTT.

In the case of this clonotype: A much larger clone sits a single nucleotide away, making a read error possible. The chain links TRBV25-1 to TRBJ2-7, with 9 bases lining up with TRBD2. The CDR3 covers 14 residues. The germline V gene encodes CDR1 MGHDK and CDR2 SYGVNS. CDR3 nucleotide sequence: TGTGCCAGCCCCTGTCTAGCGGGACCCTACAAGCAGTACTTC. It encodes CASPCLAGPYKQYF.

V usage is TRBV11-1 and J usage is TRBJ2-2, with TRBD2 identical over 8 bases. After removal of 2 bases from V and 4 bases from J, the junction contained 6 bases not matched to a gene. CDR1 SGHAT and CDR2 FQDESV come from the germline V gene (reference sequence). The CDR3 length is 16 residues. CDR3 in DNA: TGTGCCAGCAGCTTACATTTCGGGAGGGGCACCGGGGAGCTGTTTTTT. This translates into CASSLHFGRGTGELFF.

CDR3: CASSRQGGGGYTF. CDR3 coding DNA: TGTGCCAGCAGTAGACAGGGGGGGGGTGGCTACACCTTC. The chain recombines TRBV25-1 with TRBJ1-2; 9 bases map to TRBD1. The CDR3 extends over 13 amino acids. The germline gives CDR1 MGHDK, CDR2 SYGVNS. After removal of 5 bases from V and 7 bases from J, the junction contained 5 bases not matched to a gene.

This clonotype was counted between two and nine times. The gene calls are TRBV28 and TRBJ2-3; D unresolved. Germline lookup yields CDR1 MDHEN and CDR2 SYDVKM. V was trimmed by 3 bases and J by 0 bases, leaving 13 bases between them. The length of the CDR3 is 16 residues. The CDR3 nucleotides are TGTGCCAGCAGTTTGATGCGGAGCCCTAGCACAGATACGCAGTATTTT. Translating it yields CASSLMRSPSTDTQYF.

V is TRBV6-2 or TRBV6-3 and J is TRBJ2-7; 8 bases are a match to TRBD2. The DNA end lines up better with TRBJ2-4; the J call may be wrong. CDR3 size: 13 residues. Germline V gives CDR1 MNHEY, CDR2 SVGEGT. The CDR3 protein is CASRTAGENIQYF. CDR3 nucleotide sequence: TGTGCCAGCAGAACAGCGGGAGAAAACATTCAGTACTTC.

This clonotype was counted between two and nine times. V is TRBV29-1 and J is TRBJ1-2, with TRBD1 identical over 8 bases. The CDR3 length is 16 residues. Germline CDR1 and CDR2: SQVTM and ANQGSEA. The ends lost 0 bases at V and 8 bases at J; junction bases unmatched: 14. In DNA form, the CDR3 reads TGCAGCGTTGAAGATTTCGACAGGGGCCTCTCCCGAGGCTACACCTTC. As protein: CSVEDFDRGLSRGYTF.

This chain connects TRBV12-3 or TRBV12-4 to TRBJ1-2; the D gene is possibly TRBD1 (6 bases). Trimming removed 0 bases from V and 0 bases from J, with 8 bases in between. The CDR3 length is 15 residues. CDR3 coding DNA: TGTGCCAGCAGTTTAGCCGGACAGTCTAACTATGGCTACACCTTC. Amino acid sequence: CASSLAGQSNYGYTF.

This clonotype was seen more than once but under ten times. The chain uses TRBV21-1 and TRBJ2-7; the DNA was not used to check the table's D call, TRBD2. TRBV21-1 represents a pseudogene. This CDR3 is built from 17 residues. CDR3 region: CASSKIQRLGVTYEQYF. CDR3 in DNA: TGTGCCAGCAGCAAAATTCAAAGACTAGGGGTTACCTACGAGCAGTACTTC.

In this sample, this clonotype turned up a few times. V usage is TRBV9 and J usage is TRBJ2-7; 8 nucleotides line up with TRBD2. The CDR3 totals 14 residues. With 2 bases clipped from V and 2 bases from J, the junction kept 3 bases outside the gene matches. Germline V gene lookup returns CDR1 SGDLS and CDR2 YYNGEE. The CDR3 spells CASSVSGGPYEQYF. The CDR3 DNA sequence: TGTGCCAGCAGCGTGTCGGGGGGGCCCTACGAGCAGTACTTC.

The CDR3 is CAISERLAGGNEQFF. The CDR3 DNA reads as TGTGCCATCAGTGAGAGGCTAGCGGGAGGCAATGAGCAGTTCTTC. The gene calls are TRBV10-3 and TRBJ2-1; 11 bases match TRBD2. Unmatched junction bases numbered 3, after V lost 2 bases and J lost 6 bases. CDR3 length: 15 amino acids. The germline V gene has CDR1 ENHRY and CDR2 SYGVKD.

This clonotype was counted ten times or more. V gene TRBV20-1 combines with J gene TRBJ1-1, with D possibly matching TRBD1 (6 bases). There are 10 residues in the CDR3. Germline values: CDR1 DFQATT, CDR2 SNEGSKA (reference sequence). CDR3 residues: CSARGAEAFF. In nucleotides, the CDR3 is TGCAGCGCCAGGGGTGCTGAAGCTTTCTTT.

CDR3 DNA sequence: TGTGCCAGCAGCCCAGGGTATGGTAGCAATCAGCCCCAGCATTTT. This sequence encodes CASSPGYGSNQPQHF. J is TRBJ1-5 and V is TRBV12-3 or TRBV12-4, with a weak D call TRBD1 (5 bases). V lost 6 bases and J 0 bases, leaving 12 bases between the germline ends. The CDR3 totals 15 residues.

This clonotype has more than one count but fewer than ten. The gene calls are TRBV6-2 or TRBV6-3 and TRBJ2-2; either TRBD1 or TRBD2 may fit D (5 bases each). The germline gives CDR1 MNHEY, CDR2 SVGEGT. Trimming cost V 4 bases and J 0 bases, with 9 bases left between them. This CDR3 region has 15 residues. The CDR3 bases are TGTGCCAGCAGTTGGGACGGACCGAACACCGGGGAGCTGTTTTTT. It translates to CASSWDGPNTGELFF.

This clonotype was seen repeatedly, ten times or more. CDR3: CSAGTAAKLFF. In DNA form, the CDR3 reads TGCAGTGCTGGGACAGCAGCAAAACTGTTTTTT. The chain carries TRBV20-1 and TRBJ1-4; 7 nucleotides agree with TRBD1. This CDR3 region has 11 residues. CDR1 is DFQATT, CDR2 SNEGSKA, per germline (reference sequence). V shed 5 bases and J 10 bases; nucleotides not matched to a gene: 4.

The chain's CDR3 is CSIGGGADGYTF. The CDR3 DNA reads as TGCAGCATAGGAGGGGGCGCAGATGGCTACACCTTC. The V call is TRBV29-1, the J call TRBJ1-2, with TRBD1 matching over 7 bases. This CDR3 comprises 12 residues. The germline V gene encodes CDR1 SQVTM and CDR2 ANQGSEA. Unmatched junction bases numbered 9, after V lost 8 bases and J lost 6 bases.

Notes on this clonotype: Mismatch with germline at one junction end may stem from a read error. The J gene is TRBJ1-3, the V gene TRBV7-2; 7 bases match TRBD1. The V gene's germline CDR1 is SGHTA and CDR2 FQGNSA. This CDR3 is 16 amino acids long. CDR3 nucleotides: TGTGCCAGCAGCTTCGACAGGGCCCCCACTGGAAACGCCATATATTTT. It specifies CASSFDRAPTGNAIYF.

CDR3 bases: TGCGCCAGCAGCCAAGGGGTATATAGCAATCAGCCCCAGCATTTT. Amino acid sequence: CASSQGVYSNQPQHF. V and J are TRBV4-1 and TRBJ1-5, with D hard to call. This CDR3 contains 15 residues. CDR1 is MGHRA and CDR2 is YSYEKL in the germline V gene. Trimming took off 1 base at V and 0 bases at J, with 7 bases between the two ends.

This clonotype occurred once. The gene calls are TRBV28 and TRBJ1-3; TRBD1 agrees at 7 bases. V was clipped by 3 bases and J by 3 bases; unmatched bases: 5. The CDR3 covers 15 residues. Germline V gene lookup returns CDR1 MDHEN and CDR2 SYDVKM. The CDR3 loop is CASSFGDRDGNTIYF. As DNA, the CDR3 is TGTGCCAGCAGTTTCGGGGACAGAGATGGAAACACCATATATTTT.

This clonotype was seen more than once but under ten times. The rearrangement uses TRBV2 and TRBJ2-3; maybe TRBD2 (5 bases). The CDR3 runs 14 residues. The V and J ends lost 7 bases and 6 bases respectively, with 17 bases between them. Germline CDR1 is SNHLY and CDR2 is FYNNEI. CDR3 DNA sequence: TGTGCCAGCAAGTCCCTAGCCTCAGCGGATACGCAGTATTTT. Protein product: CASKSLASADTQYF. The whole variable domain, filled in from reference TRBV2 and TRBJ2-3, reads EPEVTQTPSHQVTQMGQEVILRCVPISNHLYFYWYRQILGQKVEFLVSFYNNEISEKSEIFDDQFSVERPDGSNFTLKIRSTKLEDSAMYFCASKSLASADTQYFGPGTRLTVL.

V and J are TRBV19 and TRBJ2-2, with 9 bases aligning to TRBD2. The length of the CDR3 is 14 residues. V gave up 8 bases and J gave up 5 bases; unmatched junction bases: 6. CDR1 and CDR2 (germline): LNHDA, SQIVND (reference sequence). The chain's CDR3 is CASRLADPTGELFF. The CDR3 DNA reads TGTGCCAGTCGACTAGCGGACCCTACCGGGGAGCTGTTTTTT.

The table lists this clonotype with a few counts. The chain recombines TRBV20-1 with TRBJ1-4; D gene unclear. The CDR3 is 10 residues long. Trimming cost V 3 bases and J 8 bases, with 4 bases left between them. CDR1 and CDR2 (germline): DFQATT, SNEGSKA (reference sequence). The CDR3 DNA reads TGCAGTGCTAGCAACGAAAAACTGTTTTTT. This gives the protein CSASNEKLFF.

V and J are TRBV7-2 and TRBJ2-1; 7 bases agree with TRBD2. CDR1 is SGHTA and CDR2 is FQGNSA in the germline V gene. The CDR3 is 15 amino acids. Unmatched junction bases numbered 10, after V lost 2 bases and J lost 9 bases. CDR3 nucleotide sequence: TGTGCCAGCAGCTTACGGTATCGGGGGGTGGGTGAGCAGTTCTTC. Translation: CASSLRYRGVGEQFF.

The chain couples TRBV20-1 to TRBJ2-3; D tentatively fits TRBD1 or TRBD2 (5 bases each). Trimming removed 2 bases from V and 2 bases from J, with 11 bases in between. The CDR3 spans 14 residues. Germline-derived CDR1 and CDR2 are DFQATT and SNEGSKA (reference sequence). CDR3 loop: CSARKSGPTDTQYF. The CDR3 DNA follows: TGCAGTGCTAGAAAGTCGGGGCCCACAGATACGCAGTATTTT.

The sample holds a few counts of this clonotype. This chain connects TRBV9 to TRBJ2-5, with 12 bases aligning to TRBD2. The germline V gene encodes CDR1 SGDLS and CDR2 YYNGEE. This CDR3 is built from 14 residues. With V trimmed by 3 bases and J by 4 bases, 1 base remained unmatched. CDR3 sequence (DNA): TGTGCCAGCAGCGCTAGCGGGGGGGGAGAGACCCAGTACTTC. This gives the protein CASSASGGGETQYF.

This clonotype was seen only a few times. The rearrangement uses TRBV27 and TRBJ2-7, with a possible D match to TRBD1 (6 bases). CDR3 length: 15 residues. CDR1 and CDR2 from the germline V gene are MNHEY and SMNVEV (reference sequence). V was pared by 5 bases and J by 3 bases, with 17 bases between. CDR3 in DNA: TGTGCCAGCAGTGTAGCCACAGGGACCTTCTACGAGCAGTACTTC. It specifies CASSVATGTFYEQYF.

The chain uses TRBV12-3 or TRBV12-4 and TRBJ2-7, with TRBD2 identical over 11 bases. The ends lost 3 bases at V and 3 bases at J; junction bases unmatched: 7. The CDR3 has 16 residues. For the CDR3, the DNA is TGTGCCAGCAGTTTTAGCGGGGGGGGCCGAATCTACGAGCAGTACTTC. It is translated as CASSFSGGGRIYEQYF.

This clonotype was recorded many times. The V and J genes are TRBV29-1 and TRBJ2-7, with TRBD2 as a possible D gene (5 bases). In germline, CDR1 is SQVTM, CDR2 ANQGSEA. This CDR3 is built from 14 residues. Trimming removed 4 bases from V and 0 bases from J, with 13 bases in between. The CDR3 region has the DNA TGCAGCGTTGGTGGCCAGCGGTTCTCCTACGAGCAGTACTTC. This encodes CSVGGQRFSYEQYF.

This rearrangement joins TRBV7-2 to TRBJ2-3; 7 bases map to TRBD2. Losses at the gene ends were 1 base for V and 4 bases for J; bases not matched to a gene: 5. CDR1 and CDR2 from the germline V gene are SGHTA and FQGNSA. The CDR3 has 15 residues. DNA of the CDR3: TGTGCCAGCAGCTTAGTGTGGGGGGGGTCAGATACGCAGTATTTT. Translation gives CASSLVWGGSDTQYF.